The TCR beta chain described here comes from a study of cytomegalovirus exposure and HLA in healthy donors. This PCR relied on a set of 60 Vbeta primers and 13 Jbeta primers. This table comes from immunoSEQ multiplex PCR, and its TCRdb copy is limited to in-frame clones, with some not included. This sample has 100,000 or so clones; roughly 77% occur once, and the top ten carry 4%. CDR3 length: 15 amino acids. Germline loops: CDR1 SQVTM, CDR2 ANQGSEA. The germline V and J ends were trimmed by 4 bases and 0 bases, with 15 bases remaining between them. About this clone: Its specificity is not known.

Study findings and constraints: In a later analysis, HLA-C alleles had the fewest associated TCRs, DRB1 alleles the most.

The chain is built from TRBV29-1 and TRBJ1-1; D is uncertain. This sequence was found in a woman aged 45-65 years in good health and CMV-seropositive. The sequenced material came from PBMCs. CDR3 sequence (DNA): TGCAGCGTTGGGGGAGCTCCGGACGTGAACACTGAAGCTTTCTTT. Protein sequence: CSVGGAPDVNTEAFF.